The sequence of this T cell receptor (beta chain) was determined in a study of STAT3 mutations in large granular lymphocyte leukemia. Findings and limits, study-wide: In several patients, dominant TCR clone burden exceeded STAT3 mutant burden. In T-cell large granular lymphocyte leukemia, about half of patients showed multiple immunodominant subclonotypes.

TCRbeta libraries averaged around 42,000 productive templates per sample. Repertoires were generated with immunoSEQ multiplex PCR, while TCRdb's copy carries only in-frame clones and drops some. The table shows about 1,800 clones, with about 30% occurring only once. This clone was counted between two and nine times. Its antigen is unidentified. The germline V and J ends were trimmed by 5 bases and 10 bases, with 18 bases remaining between them. CDR1 KGHSH and CDR2 LQKENI come from the germline V gene. This CDR3 spans 14 amino acids. The chain carries TRBV18 and TRBJ1-5, with D perhaps TRBD1 (5 bases). The specimen sequenced was peripheral blood mononuclear cells. The receptor was isolated from a male patient in his forties or fifties with T-cell large granular lymphocyte leukemia. Some clones in this sample may be carry-over from other donors' samples. CDR3 in amino acids: CASSESREGCPQHF. DNA for the CDR3: TGTGCCAGCTCAGAATCCAGGGAGGGGTGTCCCCAGCATTTT.